Shown below are 19 T cell receptor beta chains from a single sample sequenced in a study of memory CD4+ T cells and cytomegalovirus serostatus (dated by TCRdb to 2018 to 2020). The library relied on the immunoSEQ multiplex PCR assay. TCRdb took over this immuneACCESS table, retaining in-frame rearrangements with V and J assigned. Such tables are incomplete; in checked studies, under half of the missing clones stem from an unresolved V gene, and the remainder is unexplained. Here the sample has about 41,000 clones; roughly 77% occur a single time. Of the sample, approximately 0.8% falls within the top ten clones. Single viable CD3+CD4+CD8-CD45RO+ cells were sorted as memory CD4+ T cells on a FACSAria II. Specimen: memory CD4+ T cells from blood. These receptor sequences come from an adult in good health and CMV-seronegative.

The genes are TRBV7-3 and TRBJ2-2; no firm D call. V gave up 3 bases and J gave up 4 bases, with 6 bases separating them. Germline CDR1 SGHTA, CDR2 FQGTGA. This CDR3 spans 13 amino acids. CDR3 bases: TGTGCCAGCAGCTTTGGCAGCACCGGGGAGCTGTTTTTT. Its protein is CASSFGSTGELFF.

This clone was seen a few times. This chain connects TRBV10-3 to TRBJ2-7; 11 bases match TRBD2. The germline V gene has CDR1 ENHRY and CDR2 SYGVKD. The V and J ends lost 10 bases and 4 bases, in that order; junction bases with no gene match: 6. The CDR3 sequence is 13 residues long. The CDR3, as DNA: TGTGCCACCGGGCTAGCGGGGGGATACGAGCAGTACTTC. Protein product: CATGLAGGYEQYF.

The genes are TRBV7-6 and TRBJ2-5; TRBD1 agrees at 10 bases. After removal of 3 bases from V and 2 bases from J, the junction contained 6 bases not matched to a gene. This CDR3 has 16 amino acids. Germline CDR1 and CDR2: SGHVS and FNYEAQ. The chain's CDR3 is CASSFLGGQGQETQYF. The CDR3 DNA follows: TGTGCCAGCAGCTTCCTAGGGGGACAGGGGCAAGAGACCCAGTACTTC.

The gene calls are TRBV30 and TRBJ2-1, with no clear D. Germline V gives CDR1 GTSNPN, CDR2 SVGIG (reference sequence). The CDR3 spans 15 residues. The V gene lost 1 base and the J gene lost 4 bases, with 14 bases spanning the gap. Here the CDR3 reads CAWSEGPVVYNEQFF. As DNA, the CDR3 is TGTGCCTGGAGTGAAGGGCCCGTTGTATACAATGAGCAGTTCTTC.

CDR3 nucleotides: TGCAGCGTTACTACTGGGGTGAACACTGAAGCTTTCTTT. This translates into CSVTTGVNTEAFF. The chain combines TRBV29-1 with TRBJ1-1, with D unclear. V lost 5 bases and J 0 bases, leaving 10 bases between the germline ends. CDR1 and CDR2 from the germline V gene are SQVTM and ANQGSEA. The CDR3 runs 13 residues.

J is TRBJ2-1 and V is TRBV25-1; D is perhaps TRBD1 or TRBD2 (6 bases each). V was trimmed by 3 bases and J by 10 bases, leaving 16 bases between them. CDR3 length: 14 residues. CDR1 and CDR2 from the germline V gene are MGHDK and SYGVNS. CDR3 DNA: TGTGCCAGCAGTGACTCCAGGGGAGGTAAGGAGCAGTTCTTC. Translating it yields CASSDSRGGKEQFF.

J is TRBJ2-5 and V is TRBV6-1; the D is unclear. The CDR3 consists of 13 residues. Trimming shortened V by 10 bases and J by 4 bases, and 16 bases separated the two germline ends. From germline, CDR1 is MNHNS and CDR2 SASEGT. The CDR3 loop reads CATHSNTLETQYF. CDR3 coding DNA: TGTGCCACCCATTCAAACACCTTAGAGACCCAGTACTTC.

This chain uses TRBV14 with TRBJ2-7; 7 positions agree with TRBD1. The CDR3 totals 18 residues. Trimming took 3 bases from V and 1 from J; bases not matched to a gene: 15. CDR1 is SGHDN, CDR2 FVKESK, per germline. CDR3: CASSQSGGFGTVSYEQYF. The CDR3 coding sequence is TGTGCCAGCAGCCAGAGCGGAGGTTTTGGGACAGTGTCCTACGAGCAGTACTTC.

The V call is TRBV4-2, the J call TRBJ2-3; the D is unclear. V was trimmed by 0 bases and J by 6 bases, leaving 10 bases between them. This CDR3 comprises 14 residues. Germline CDR1 reads LGHNA; CDR2 reads YNFKEQ. CDR3 residues: CASSQDWSEDTQYF. The CDR3 DNA reads TGTGCCAGCAGCCAAGATTGGAGCGAGGATACGCAGTATTTT.

The chain couples TRBV7-2 to TRBJ2-7, with D tentatively TRBD1 (5 bases). This CDR3 has 12 residues. V was cut by 4 bases and J by 5 bases, with 9 bases left in between. The germline CDR1 and CDR2 sequences are SGHTA and FQGNSA. DNA for the CDR3: TGTGCCAGCAGCTGGCAGGGTAACGAGCAGTACTTC. It translates to CASSWQGNEQYF. The whole variable domain, remainder taken from reference TRBV7-2 and TRBJ2-7, is GAGVSQSPSNKVTEKGKDVELRCDPISGHTALYWYRQSLGQGLEFLIYFQGNSAPDKSGLPSDRFSAERTGGSVSTLTIQRTQQEDSAVYLCASSWQGNEQYFGPGTRLTVT.

The sample holds one count of this clone. This sequence joins TRBV11-1 and TRBJ1-6; no reliable D call. This CDR3 comprises 13 residues. V dropped 4 bases and J dropped 7 bases, with 8 bases sitting between them. Germline CDR1 SGHAT, CDR2 FQDESV (reference sequence). The CDR3 loop reads CASSSYSNSPLHF. The CDR3 DNA is TGTGCCAGCAGCTCCTACAGCAATTCACCCCTCCACTTT.

V gene TRBV2 combines with J gene TRBJ1-1, with D perhaps matching TRBD1 (5 bases). V was trimmed by 6 bases and J by 3 bases, leaving 20 bases between them. Germline V gives CDR1 SNHLY, CDR2 FYNNEI. This CDR3 has 16 amino acids. CDR3 amino acids: CASREYVGARDTEAFF. In nucleotides, the CDR3 is TGTGCCAGCAGGGAATACGTCGGGGCGAGGGACACTGAAGCTTTCTTT.

V usage is TRBV5-1 and J usage is TRBJ1-4; D not resolved. V lost 6 bases, J lost 2 bases, and 17 bases lay in between. CDR1 is SGHRS and CDR2 is YFSETQ in the germline V gene. The CDR3 is 16 residues long. The CDR3 DNA sequence: TGCGCCAGCAAGACCGGGTCGGGATTGACTAATGAAAAACTGTTTTTT. It codes for CASKTGSGLTNEKLFF.

The chain uses TRBV19 and TRBJ1-5; TRBD1 is a possible D gene (5 bases). Trimming shortened V by 3 bases and J by 3 bases, and 9 bases separated the two germline ends. The CDR3 is 14 amino acids. CDR1 is LNHDA, CDR2 SQIVND, per germline (reference sequence). This CDR3 reads CASSIPGVNQPQHF. In DNA, the CDR3 is TGTGCCAGTAGTATTCCGGGGGTCAATCAGCCCCAGCATTTT.

DNA for the CDR3: TGTGCCAGCAGCTTTTCCTGGGGGCGCGAAGCAACTAATGAAAAACTGTTTTTT. This gives the protein CASSFSWGREATNEKLFF. This rearrangement joins TRBV5-6 to TRBJ1-4; weak D call: TRBD1 (6 bases). The CDR3 covers 18 residues. V was pared by 2 bases and J by 0 bases, with 17 bases between. Germline V CDR1 and CDR2: SGHDT, YYEEEE. Filled out from reference TRBV5-6 and TRBJ1-4, the complete variable domain reads DAGVTQSPTHLIKTRGQQVTLRCSPKSGHDTVSWYQQALGQGPQFIFQYYEEEERQRGNFPDRFSGHQFPNYSSELNVNALLLGDSALYLCASSFSWGREATNEKLFFGSGTQLSVL.

This rearrangement joins TRBV7-9 to TRBJ2-3; D unclear. From germline, CDR1 is SEHNR and CDR2 FQNEAQ (reference sequence). The CDR3 has 12 residues. V was trimmed by 2 bases and J by 6 bases, leaving 6 bases between them. This CDR3 reads CASSLTVDTQYF. In DNA form, the CDR3 reads TGTGCCAGCAGCTTAACTGTGGATACGCAGTATTTT.

This clone was seen just once. This chain links TRBV30 with TRBJ1-3; D not resolved. V shed 0 bases and J shed 0 bases, with 12 bases lying between them. The CDR3 consists of 16 residues. From germline, CDR1 is GTSNPN and CDR2 SVGIG (reference sequence). The CDR3 DNA reads as TGTGCCTGGAGTGTACTGGGCCTAATCTCTGGAAACACCATATATTTT. Protein product: CAWSVLGLISGNTIYF.

This chain connects TRBV4-3 to TRBJ2-7; D is uncertain. CDR3 length: 12 residues. Germline V lookup: CDR1 LGHNA, CDR2 YSLEER. Trimming cost V 5 bases and J 4 bases, with 9 bases left between them. The CDR3 DNA follows: TGCGCCAGCAGCACGGACCAATACGAGCAGTACTTC. Amino acid sequence: CASSTDQYEQYF.

The chain combines TRBV16 with TRBJ1-1; 7 positions match TRBD1. Germline V CDR1 and CDR2: KGHSY, FQNENV. There are 14 residues in the CDR3. Trimming cost V 1 base and J 5 bases; bases outside gene matches: 4. In DNA form, the CDR3 reads TGTGCCAGCAGCCAATTCACAGGGGCTACTGAAGCTTTCTTT. It codes for CASSQFTGATEAFF. The full variable domain, rest sourced from reference TRBV16 and TRBJ1-1, is GEEVAQTPKHLVRGEGQKAKLYCAPIKGHSYVFWYQQVLKNEFKFLISFQNENVFDETGMPKERFSAKCLPNSPCSLEIQATKLEDSAVYFCASSQFTGATEAFFGQGTRLTVV.